The sequence of this TCR beta chain was determined in a study of T cell responses to AZD1222 COVID-19 vaccine. Produced via immunoSEQ multiplex PCR; TCRdb's table is partial and in-frame only. The sample lists about 130,000 clones; approximately 85% were seen once. The specimen comprised peripheral blood, sampled 28 days after the second AZD1222 dose. The receptor's source is an adult who received the AZD1222 COVID-19 vaccine.

The CDR3 coding sequence is TGTGCCAGCAGCAATAGACAGGGAGTGAACACTGAAGCTTTCTTT. It encodes CASSNRQGVNTEAFF. This chain links TRBV27 with TRBJ1-1; 7 bases agree with TRBD1. The CDR3 is made up of 15 amino acids. Germline CDR1 is MNHEY and CDR2 is SMNVEV (reference sequence). V lost 6 bases to trimming and J lost 0 bases; unmatched junction nucleotides: 7.